The present TCR beta chain was sequenced within a study of T cells after yellow fever vaccination. This clonotype was counted at least ten times. TCRdb processed the 5' RACE reads anew with MiXCR; each CDR3 protein has one entry. Here the sample spans hundreds of thousands of distinct CDR3 sequences, over 15% being singletons. CDR1 and CDR2 (germline): DFQATT, SNEGSKA (reference sequence). V lost 3 bases and J lost 2, with 7 bases in between. The CDR3 contains 13 residues. The clonotype comes from a man in his late teens or twenties who received the YFV17D yellow fever vaccine. V is TRBV20-1 and J is TRBJ2-2; D might be TRBD1 (5 bases). Sequenced material: PBMCs, taken before the yellow fever booster vaccination. This CDR3 is CSARQGNTGELFF. CDR3 nucleotides: TGCAGTGCTAGGCAGGGTAACACCGGGGAGCTGTTTTTT.